The 29 T cell receptor beta chains below were found in one sample sequenced in a study of tissue T cells after allogeneic stem cell transplantation. Time point: mouse harvest day 14 after allogeneic transplant. Mouse grafts combined 10^7 T-cell-depleted bone marrow cells with 10^6 splenic CD5+ T cells. The protocol was immunoSEQ multiplex PCR, while the TCRdb copy is restricted to in-frame clones and leaves out a portion. The repertoire includes around 2,900 clones, approximately 42% of them detected once, and 20% to 30% sits in the top ten. The sample comprised gut tissue. Receptors originate from a female BALB/c mouse given C57BL/6 T cells with graft-versus-host disease after an allogeneic hematopoietic cell transplant.

This clone was picked up a small number of times. Gene names are the mouse ones. With the read ending 1 residue before the CDR3 end, the germline J gene is used to fill in that end. The chain has TRBV26 and TRBJ2-7; 11 positions agree with TRBD2. Unmatched junction bases numbered 5, after V lost 4 bases and J lost 0 bases. The CDR3 extends over 16 amino acids. In germline, CDR1 is KGHPV, CDR2 FQNQEV (reference sequence). The part of the CDR3 DNA that was read is TGTGCCAGCAGTCCCGACTGGGGGGGGAGCTCCTATGAACAGTAC. Amino acid sequence: CASSPDWGGSSYEQY. In full, the CDR3 reads CASSPDWGGSSYEQYF.

Comment on this clone: Here the gene names and germline are mouse. The CDR3 is cut off 1 residue early in the read; its end comes from the germline J gene. This sequence joins TRBV26 and TRBJ2-3; D may be TRBD1 (6 bases). This CDR3 contains 14 residues. Trimming took 3 bases from V and 4 from J, leaving 11 bases between them. Germline CDR1 is KGHPV and CDR2 is FQNQEV (reference sequence). CDR3 protein: CASSLEQGTETLYF. The sequenced part of the CDR3 DNA is TGTGCCAGCAGTCTAGAGCAGGGGACAGAAACGCTGTAT.

This clone was found a few times. These gene names are mouse names. The CDR3 end is not reached by the read, which stops 1 residue before it; the germline J gene fills it in. The rearrangement joins TRBV13-3 to TRBJ1-2; D remains unclear. In germline, CDR1 is NNHDY, CDR2 SYVADS. This CDR3 spans 10 amino acids. Trimming shortened V by 10 bases and J by 3 bases, and 7 bases separated the two germline ends. The CDR3 spells CAHGHSDYTF. The covered CDR3 bases are TGTGCCCATGGGCACTCCGACTACACC.

By sample fraction, this clone is medium-sized. Germline and genes: mouse. The observed sequence ends 1 residue before the CDR3 terminus, with the missing tail filled in from the germline J gene. The chain uses TRBV12-1 and TRBJ1-4; no reliable D call. The CDR3 sequence is 13 residues long. Germline assignment: CDR1 SGHSN and CDR2 HYEKVE. Trimming shortened V by 1 base and J by 6 bases, and 8 bases separated the two germline ends. The CDR3 sequence: CASSLPGHERLFF. The CDR3 DNA, read in part, is TGTGCCAGCTCTCTACCAGGCCACGAAAGATTATTT. Together with reference TRBV12-1 and TRBJ1-4, the CDR3 gives the full variable domain: DSGVVQSPRHIIKEKGGRSVLTCIPISGHSNVVWYQQTLGKELKFLIQHYEKVERDKGFLPSRFSVQQFDDYHSEMNMSALELEDSAMYFCASSLPGHERLFFGHGTKLSVL.

This clone was seen more than once but under ten times. All gene names here are mouse names. The read falls 1 residue short of the CDR3 end, and the missing part is taken from the germline J gene. This chain uses TRBV5 with TRBJ2-4; the D is unclear. This CDR3 contains 13 residues. V gave up 0 bases and J gave up 4 bases, with 5 bases separating them. Germline assignment: CDR1 LGHNA and CDR2 YNLKQL (reference sequence). The CDR3 protein is CASSQERENTLYF. The part of the CDR3 DNA that was read is TGTGCCAGCAGCCAAGAGAGGGAAAACACCTTGTAC.

This clone is categorized as large. Mouse names are used for the genes. The observed sequence ends 1 residue before the CDR3 terminus, with the missing tail filled in from the germline J gene. This sequence joins TRBV12-1 and TRBJ2-7, with 12 bases identical to TRBD2. The germline V gene has CDR1 SGHSN and CDR2 HYEKVE. V dropped 2 bases and J dropped 7; count of bases not matched to a gene: 2. The CDR3 totals 13 residues. The part of the CDR3 DNA that was read is TGTGCCAGCTCTCGGGACTGGGGGGTCGAACAGTAC. Its translation is CASSRDWGVEQY. The CDR3 in its entirety is CASSRDWGVEQYF.

The table lists this clone with a few counts. Gene and germline names: mouse. The CDR3 end falls 1 residue outside the read, so it is completed with the germline J gene. The V and J genes are TRBV13-1 and TRBJ1-5, with D unclear. The germline V gene encodes CDR1 NSHNY and CDR2 SYGAGN. With 3 bases removed from V and 0 bases from J, the gap between germline ends came to 7 bases. This CDR3 spans 14 amino acids. CDR3 amino acids: CASSAGINNQAPLF. CDR3 DNA, as far as it was read: TGTGCCAGCAGTGCGGGCATTAACAACCAGGCTCCGCTT.

About this clone itself: Gene names are mouse gene names. The read gets to within 1 residue of the CDR3 end, and the germline J gene fills in the rest. The V call is TRBV26, the J call TRBJ2-5, with D perhaps TRBD2 (6 bases). The CDR3 runs 13 residues. Trimming pared 4 bases from V and 3 bases from J, leaving 8 bases between. The germline V gene has CDR1 KGHPV and CDR2 FQNQEV (reference sequence). This CDR3 is CASSRDFQDTQYF. The CDR3 bases that were read are TGTGCCAGCAGTCGGGACTTTCAAGACACCCAGTAC. Based on the CDR3 plus reference TRBV26 and TRBJ2-5, the full variable domain is NSKVIQTPRYLVKGQGQKAKMRCIPEKGHPVVFWYQQNKNNEFKFLINFQNQEVLQQIDMTEKRFSAECPSNSPCSLEIQSSEAGDSALYLCASSRDFQDTQYFGPGTRLLVL.

This clone was seen only a few times. The genes are named according to mouse. The read gets to within 1 residue of the CDR3 end, and the germline J gene fills in the rest. V gene TRBV3 combines with J gene TRBJ1-1, with D possibly being TRBD1 (6 bases). The CDR3 contains 13 residues. Germline V gene sequence: CDR1 SNHLY, CDR2 FYNGKV (reference sequence). Trimming took off 5 bases at V and 5 bases at J, with 12 bases between the two ends. The CDR3 spells CASSPRGGTEVFF. The CDR3 bases that were read are TGTGCCAGCAGCCCCAGGGGAGGGACAGAAGTCTTC.

Sample share makes this clone medium-sized. All gene names here are mouse names. Read data end 1 residue before the CDR3 end; the end is taken from the germline J gene. The chain has TRBV15 and TRBJ1-3; D might be TRBD1 (6 bases). CDR1 SGHND and CDR2 FRSKSL come from the germline V gene. The CDR3 consists of 15 residues. Trimming took 5 bases from V and 0 from J, leaving 11 bases between them. CDR3 region: CASSPGTISGNTLYF. The DNA read from the CDR3 is TGTGCCAGCAGTCCCGGGACAATTTCTGGAAATACGCTCTAT.

As to this clone: Gene names and germline refer to mouse. The read ends 1 residue early relative to the CDR3; the germline J gene fills the gap. V usage is TRBV26 and J usage is TRBJ1-3; unclear D gene. Germline V CDR1 and CDR2: KGHPV, FQNQEV (reference sequence). Trimming left V 2 bases short and J 0 bases short, with 5 bases between. The CDR3 is made up of 14 amino acids. CDR3 DNA, as far as it was read: TGTGCCAGCAGTCTGACAACTTCTGGAAATACGCTCTAT. Its protein product is CASSLTTSGNTLY. The entire CDR3 protein is CASSLTTSGNTLYF.

On this clone: This sequence may be a read error, since a much larger clone differs from it by one base. Mouse names are used for the genes. The read comes to an end 1 residue before the CDR3 does, leaving the germline J gene to fill in the end. The V gene is TRBV5, the J gene TRBJ2-5, with D unclear. CDR3 length: 14 amino acids. Germline CDR1 is LGHNA and CDR2 is YNLKQL (reference sequence). V gave up 2 bases and J gave up 2 bases, with 8 bases separating them. Incomplete CDR3 DNA: TGTGCCAGCAGCCAAACGGGGAGCCAAGACACCCAGTAC. Translation gives CASSQTGSQDTQY. The whole CDR3 sequence is CASSQTGSQDTQYF.

Note on this clone: Mouse names are used for the genes. The CDR3 is CASSRGARAETLYF. The CDR3 DNA, read in part, is TGTGCCAGCAGTCGGGGGGCGCGCGCAGAAACGCTGTAT. This rearrangement joins TRBV26 to TRBJ2-3; the D gene is possibly TRBD2 (7 bases). Sequencing ends 1 residue short of the CDR3 end; the germline J gene provides the rest. The CDR3 totals 14 residues. From germline, CDR1 is KGHPV and CDR2 FQNQEV (reference sequence). V shed 4 bases and J shed 3 bases, with 11 bases lying between them. Full variable domain (rest looked up from reference TRBV26 and TRBJ2-3): NSKVIQTPRYLVKGQGQKAKMRCIPEKGHPVVFWYQQNKNNEFKFLINFQNQEVLQQIDMTEKRFSAECPSNSPCSLEIQSSEAGDSALYLCASSRGARAETLYFGSGTRLTVL.

This clone is judged medium-sized. The gene names given are mouse names. The CDR3 end lies 1 residue beyond the end of the read and is filled in from the germline J gene. This chain links TRBV26 with TRBJ1-4, with D unclear. Germline assignment: CDR1 KGHPV and CDR2 FQNQEV (reference sequence). The CDR3 has 13 residues. V shed 3 bases and J shed 4 bases, with 6 bases lying between them. The CDR3 here is CASSLGLNERLFF. The CDR3 DNA, read in part, is TGTGCCAGCAGTCTAGGACTCAACGAAAGATTATTT.

As concerns this clone: Gene and germline names: mouse. The CDR3 loop is CASSLPRDRDQAPLF. The CDR3 DNA, read in part, is TGTGCCAGCAGTCTGCCTCGGGACAGGGACCAGGCTCCGCTT. V gene TRBV24 combines with J gene TRBJ1-5; TRBD1 matches 9 bases. The read stops 1 residue short of the end of the CDR3; the missing end is completed from the germline J gene. CDR1 KGHTA and CDR2 FRNEEI come from the germline V gene. The trim removed 2 bases at V and 5 bases at J, leaving 4 bases unmatched. This CDR3 has 15 residues.

Concerning this clone itself: Gene names follow the mouse nomenclature. The sequence runs out 1 residue before the end of the CDR3; the remainder is reconstructed from the germline J gene. The rearrangement uses TRBV15 and TRBJ1-1, with D tentatively TRBD1 (6 bases). Trimming took 5 bases from V and 1 from J, leaving 11 bases between them. The CDR3 is made up of 14 amino acids. CDR1 and CDR2 from the germline V gene are SGHND and FRSKSL. The CDR3 protein is CASSPLTGNTEVFF. The part of the CDR3 DNA that was read is TGTGCCAGCAGTCCTCTGACAGGGAACACAGAAGTCTTC.

With regard to this clone: Gene names are the mouse ones. The read falls 1 residue short of the CDR3 end, and the missing part is taken from the germline J gene. The rearrangement links TRBV2 to TRBJ1-1; D gene unclear. The length of the CDR3 is 14 residues. Per the germline V gene, CDR1 is LGHNA and CDR2 is YSYQKL. Trimming cost V 0 bases and J 5 bases, with 10 bases left between them. The covered CDR3 bases are TGTGCCAGCAGCCAAGATCGATCACAGACAGAAGTCTTC. This sequence encodes CASSQDRSQTEVF. The CDR3 reads in full as CASSQDRSQTEVFF.

In its sample, this clone was seen a few times. Genes here carry mouse names. The CDR3 goes on 1 residue after the read ends, and that part is filled in from the germline J gene. The V and J genes are TRBV26 and TRBJ1-2; perhaps TRBD1 as D (5 bases). Trimming removed 0 bases from V and 1 base from J, with 9 bases in between. CDR3 length: 15 amino acids. Germline CDR1 KGHPV, CDR2 FQNQEV (reference sequence). The DNA read from the CDR3 is TGTGCCAGCAGTCTGTCGAGGGGTCGAAACTCCGACTACACC. Its protein is CASSLSRGRNSDYT. From start to end, the CDR3 is CASSLSRGRNSDYTF.

Comments on this clone: The gene names given are mouse names. Sequencing ends 1 residue short of the CDR3 end; the germline J gene provides the rest. The chain employs TRBV26 and TRBJ1-2; no reliable D call. The V end lost 0 bases, the J end lost 4 bases, and 9 bases lay between the germline ends. The CDR3 has 14 residues. The germline CDR1 and CDR2 sequences are KGHPV and FQNQEV (reference sequence). The sequenced CDR3 bases are TGTGCCAGCAGTCTGTCGTGGCAGACCTCCGACTACACC. Amino acid sequence: CASSLSWQTSDYT. In full, the CDR3 is CASSLSWQTSDYTF. Full variable domain (remainder filled in from reference TRBV26 and TRBJ1-2): NSKVIQTPRYLVKGQGQKAKMRCIPEKGHPVVFWYQQNKNNEFKFLINFQNQEVLQQIDMTEKRFSAECPSNSPCSLEIQSSEAGDSALYLCASSLSWQTSDYTFGSGTRLLVI.

Note on this clone: The listed genes are named as in mouse. Read coverage stops 1 residue before the CDR3 terminus; the germline J gene supplies the remainder. The V and J genes are TRBV3 and TRBJ2-7, with 12 bases fitting TRBD2. This CDR3 contains 17 residues. After removal of 1 base from V and 0 bases from J, the junction contained 4 bases not matched to a gene. Germline lookup yields CDR1 SNHLY and CDR2 FYNGKV (reference sequence). The sequenced part of the CDR3 DNA is TGTGCCAGCAGCTTAGAGGACTGGGGGGGGAGCTCCTATGAACAGTAC. Translating gives CASSLEDWGGSSYEQY. The whole CDR3 region reads CASSLEDWGGSSYEQYF.

On this clone itself: A much larger clone is a single base away; this may be a read error. Here the gene names and germline are mouse. With the read ending 1 residue before the CDR3 end, the germline J gene is used to fill in that end. V is TRBV13-2 and J is TRBJ2-5; D is undetermined. V was trimmed by 2 bases and J by 11 bases, leaving 9 bases between them. The CDR3 loop spans 11 amino acids. CDR1 NNHNN and CDR2 SYGAGS come from the germline V gene (reference sequence). The CDR3 loop reads CASGERVDQYF. The CDR3 bases that were read are TGTGCCAGCGGTGAGAGGGTTGACCAGTAC.

This clone was seen more than once but under ten times. The gene symbols are mouse symbols. The read comes to an end 1 residue before the CDR3 does, leaving the germline J gene to fill in the end. The chain employs TRBV3 and TRBJ2-3; the match to TRBD1 covers 11 bases. The V segment lost 5 bases and the J segment 8 bases; nucleotides outside the gene matches: 3. This CDR3 is 13 amino acids long. Germline assignment: CDR1 SNHLY and CDR2 FYNGKV (reference sequence). The CDR3 DNA, read in part, is TGTGCCAGCAGCCAGGACAGGGGGCGAACGCTGTAT. This codes for CASSQDRGRTLY. The CDR3 reads in full as CASSQDRGRTLYF.

Of note for this clone: Gene names denote mouse genes. The read gets to within 1 residue of the CDR3 end, and the germline J gene fills in the rest. The sample contains more than one DNA sequence encoding this CDR3. V usage is TRBV3 and J usage is TRBJ1-1, with D possibly being TRBD1 (6 bases). This CDR3 spans 13 amino acids. Trimming removed 3 bases at V and 1 base at J, with 6 bases between. Germline V gene lookup returns CDR1 SNHLY and CDR2 FYNGKV (reference sequence). CDR3 sequence: CASSLGQNTEVFF. Incomplete CDR3 DNA: TGTGCCAGCAGCTTGGGACAAAACACAGAAGTCTTC.

This clone was picked up one time. Germline and genes here are mouse. The CDR3 end is not reached by the read, which stops 1 residue before it; the germline J gene fills it in. The chain has TRBV26 and TRBJ2-5; D uncertain. Germline V lookup: CDR1 KGHPV, CDR2 FQNQEV (reference sequence). The length of the CDR3 is 13 residues. V gave up 3 bases and J gave up 3 bases, with 7 bases separating them. The CDR3 loop reads CASSLGRQDTQYF. The sequenced part of the CDR3 DNA is TGTGCCAGCAGTCTAGGCAGGCAAGACACCCAGTAC.

Concerning this clone: The genes and germline here are from mouse. From the germline J gene comes the end of the CDR3, since the read stops 1 residue before it. The J gene is TRBJ1-2, the V gene TRBV26; D is unresolved. This CDR3 region has 14 residues. Germline V gene sequence: CDR1 KGHPV, CDR2 FQNQEV (reference sequence). Trimming shortened V by 0 bases and J by 1 base, and 6 bases separated the two germline ends. CDR3 bases read: TGTGCCAGCAGTCTGTCGACCATAAACTCCGACTACACC. This translates into CASSLSTINSDYT. The entire CDR3 is CASSLSTINSDYTF.

In its sample, this clone was seen a few times. Gene names are mouse gene names. The read ends 1 residue before the CDR3 terminus; that terminus is restored from the germline J gene. The gene calls are TRBV20 and TRBJ2-5; D is unclear. CDR1 is GFQATS and CDR2 is STVNSAI in the germline V gene. The CDR3 extends over 13 amino acids. Trimming pared 3 bases from V and 0 bases from J, leaving 7 bases between. The CDR3 spells CGARQNNQDTQYF. CDR3 DNA (partial): TGTGGTGCTAGACAAAATAACCAAGACACCCAGTAC.

This clone is labeled as medium-sized (0.01 to 0.1%). Mouse germline and gene names are used. Coverage ceases 1 residue before the CDR3 finishes, and the germline J gene fills in the end. The V call is TRBV12-2, the J call TRBJ2-4; 11 nucleotides agree with TRBD2. The CDR3 extends over 16 amino acids. V was clipped by 4 bases and J by 0 bases; unmatched bases: 5. Germline-derived CDR1 and CDR2 are SGHLS and HYDKME. This CDR3 reads CASSAGTGGSQNTLYF. The covered CDR3 bases are TGTGCCAGCTCCGCCGGGACTGGGGGTAGTCAAAACACCTTGTAC.

Comment on this clone: The germline and genes are mouse ones. The CDR3 loop is CASSLRQFSNERLFF. CDR3 DNA, as far as it was read: TGTGCCAGCAGTCTGCGACAGTTTTCCAACGAAAGATTATTT. This chain connects TRBV26 to TRBJ1-4; D may be TRBD1 (5 bases). The CDR3 end falls 1 residue outside the read, so it is completed with the germline J gene. Trimming pared 2 bases from V and 0 bases from J, leaving 7 bases between. Germline values: CDR1 KGHPV, CDR2 FQNQEV (reference sequence). CDR3 length: 15 amino acids.

In the case of this clone: Gene names are mouse gene names. The read ends 1 residue before the CDR3 terminus; that terminus is restored from the germline J gene. The J gene is TRBJ2-2, the V gene TRBV26; D is ambiguous. There are 12 residues in the CDR3. With 6 bases removed from V and 1 base from J, the gap between germline ends came to 3 bases. Per the germline V gene, CDR1 is KGHPV and CDR2 is FQNQEV (reference sequence). CDR3 DNA, as far as it was read: TGTGCCAGCAGCCTAAACACCGGGCAGCTCTAC. Encoded protein: CASSLNTGQLY. The complete CDR3 protein is CASSLNTGQLYF.